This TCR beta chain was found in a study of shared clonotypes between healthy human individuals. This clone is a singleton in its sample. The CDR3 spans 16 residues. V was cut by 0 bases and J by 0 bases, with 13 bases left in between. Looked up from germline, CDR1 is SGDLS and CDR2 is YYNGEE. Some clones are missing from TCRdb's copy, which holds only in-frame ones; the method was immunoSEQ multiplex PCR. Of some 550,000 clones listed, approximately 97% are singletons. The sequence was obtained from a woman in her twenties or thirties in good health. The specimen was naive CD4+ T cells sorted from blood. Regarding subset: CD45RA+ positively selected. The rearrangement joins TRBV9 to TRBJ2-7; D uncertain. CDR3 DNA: TGTGCCAGCAGCGTAGACGGGCGGATCGCCTCCTACGAGCAGTACTTC. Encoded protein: CASSVDGRIASYEQYF.